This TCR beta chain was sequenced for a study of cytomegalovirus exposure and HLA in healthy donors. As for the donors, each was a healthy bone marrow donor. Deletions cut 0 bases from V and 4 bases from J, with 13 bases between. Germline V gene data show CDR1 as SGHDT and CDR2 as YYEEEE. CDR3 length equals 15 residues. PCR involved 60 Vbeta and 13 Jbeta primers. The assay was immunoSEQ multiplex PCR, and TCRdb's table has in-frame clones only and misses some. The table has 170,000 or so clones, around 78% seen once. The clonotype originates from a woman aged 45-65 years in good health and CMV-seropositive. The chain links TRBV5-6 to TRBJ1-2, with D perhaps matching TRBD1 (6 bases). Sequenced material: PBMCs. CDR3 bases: TGTGCCAGCAGCTTGGGTCAGGGGATAATCTATGGCTACACCTTC. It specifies CASSLGQGIIYGYTF.